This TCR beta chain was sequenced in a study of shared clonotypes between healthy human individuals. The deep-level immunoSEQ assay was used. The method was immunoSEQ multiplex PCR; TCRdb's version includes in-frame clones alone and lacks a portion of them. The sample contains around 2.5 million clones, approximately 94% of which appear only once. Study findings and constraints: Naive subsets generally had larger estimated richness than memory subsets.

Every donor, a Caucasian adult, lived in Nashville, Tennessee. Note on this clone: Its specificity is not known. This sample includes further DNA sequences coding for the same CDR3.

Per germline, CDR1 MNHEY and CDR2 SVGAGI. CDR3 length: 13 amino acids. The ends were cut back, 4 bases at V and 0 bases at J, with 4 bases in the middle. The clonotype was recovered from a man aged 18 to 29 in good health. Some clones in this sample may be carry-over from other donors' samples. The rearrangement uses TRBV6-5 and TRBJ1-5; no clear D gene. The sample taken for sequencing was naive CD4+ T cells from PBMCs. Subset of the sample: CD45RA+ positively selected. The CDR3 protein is CASSWDSNQPQHF. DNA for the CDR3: TGTGCCAGCAGTTGGGATAGCAATCAGCCCCAGCATTTT.